The 10 T cell receptor beta chains reported below all come from one sample, sequenced in a study of identical twins. TCRdb ran MiXCR on the 5' RACE reads and lists one entry per CDR3 protein. The sample lists under 900,000 distinct CDR3 sequences, 9% to 15% occurring once. This same sample was also part of a study on yellow fever vaccine responses in identical twins.

Input material: PBMCs. These receptors were obtained from a young woman in good health.

This clonotype has a single count. The chain recombines TRBV2 with TRBJ2-7; D not certain. The germline V and J ends were trimmed by 7 bases and 2 bases, with 18 bases remaining between them. Germline V gives CDR1 SNHLY, CDR2 FYNNEI. The CDR3 contains 15 residues. CDR3 amino acids: CASKPYDSFTYEQYF. The CDR3 bases are TGTGCCAGCAAACCCTATGACTCGTTCACCTACGAGCAGTACTTC.

The chain is built from TRBV24-1 and TRBJ2-7, with a possible D match to TRBD2 (5 bases). Germline loops: CDR1 KGHDR, CDR2 SFDVKD. The CDR3 spans 13 residues. V was shortened by 9 bases and J by 5 bases, with 16 bases between the two germline ends. The CDR3 spells CATPRAIGNEQYF. The CDR3 nucleotides read TGTGCCACCCCGCGGGCTATAGGGAACGAGCAGTACTTC.

In this sample, this clonotype turned up a few times. The V call is TRBV4-2, the J call TRBJ2-2; TRBD2 matches 7 bases. Germline V gene sequence: CDR1 LGHNA, CDR2 YNFKEQ. The CDR3 is made up of 15 amino acids. After removal of 4 bases from V and 8 bases from J, the junction contained 10 bases not matched to a gene. The CDR3 protein is CASSPAGLDAGELFF. CDR3 in DNA: TGTGCCAGCAGCCCTGCTGGACTAGATGCTGGGGAGCTGTTTTTT.

This clonotype was seen ten or more times. One end of the junction fails to match germline, which may point to a read error. This sequence joins TRBV4-1 and TRBJ2-1; 7 bases align to TRBD2. Germline V gene sequence: CDR1 MGHRA, CDR2 YSYEKL. This CDR3 spans 15 amino acids. CDR3 coding DNA: TGTGCCAGCAGCCAAGGGCTAGCGGACTACAATGAGCAGTTCTTC. Translating gives CASSQGLADYNEQFF.

This clonotype was observed at least ten times. The rearrangement uses TRBV12-3 or TRBV12-4 and TRBJ2-1, with 13 bases identical to TRBD2. This CDR3 spans 15 amino acids. Germline trimming cut 6 bases from V and 8 bases from J; bases unmatched to any gene: 7. CDR3 sequence (DNA): TGTGCCAGCAGCCTCGGACTAGCGGGAGAACATGAGCAGTTCTTC. Amino acids: CASSLGLAGEHEQFF.

This clonotype has just a few counts. V gene TRBV7-8 combines with J gene TRBJ2-7; 12 bases line up with TRBD2. V lost 5 bases to trimming and J lost 3 bases; unmatched junction nucleotides: 5. This CDR3 spans 15 amino acids. Looked up from germline, CDR1 is SGHVS and CDR2 is FQNEAQ. The CDR3 is CASSNLAGGNYEQYF. In nucleotides, the CDR3 is TGTGCCAGCAGCAATCTAGCGGGAGGGAACTACGAGCAGTACTTC.

Many counts were recorded for this clonotype. The chain links TRBV19 to TRBJ1-1, with D perhaps TRBD1 (5 bases). V lost 5 bases, J lost 4 bases, and 14 bases lay in between. CDR3 size: 14 residues. Germline loops: CDR1 LNHDA, CDR2 SQIVND (reference sequence). In DNA, the CDR3 is TGTGCCAGTAGTGAGCAGGGTAGCCGCACTGAAGCTTTCTTT. Amino acid sequence: CASSEQGSRTEAFF.

This clonotype was counted between two and nine times. The V and J genes are TRBV5-6 and TRBJ2-1; D call uncertain. The CDR3 runs 14 residues. Per germline, CDR1 SGHDT and CDR2 YYEEEE. Deletions cut 2 bases from V and 6 bases from J, with 12 bases between. Written as DNA, the CDR3 is TGTGCCAGCAGCTTAACCCTCCAACGCAATGAGCAGTTCTTC. This translates into CASSLTLQRNEQFF.

This clonotype was seen many times. The junction departs from the called germline gene at one end, perhaps through a read error. The chain recombines TRBV5-1 with TRBJ2-2; no definite D call. The CDR3 length is 15 residues. Germline CDR1 SGHRS, CDR2 YFSETQ. CDR3 residues: CASSLGFLNTGELFF. DNA of the CDR3: TGTGCCAGCAGCTTAGGCTTCCTGAACACCGGGGAGCTGTTTTTT.

This clonotype was observed at least ten times. The rearrangement joins TRBV3-1 to TRBJ2-2; 7 nucleotides agree with TRBD2. This CDR3 region has 15 residues. After removal of 1 base from V and 2 bases from J, the junction contained 1 base not matched to a gene. Germline V lookup: CDR1 LGHDT, CDR2 YNNKEL (reference sequence). The DNA for the CDR3 is TGTGCCAGCAGCCAAGGGGGGGGTAACACCGGGGAGCTGTTTTTT. This translates into CASSQGGGNTGELFF.